This entry lists 19 T cell receptor beta chains sequenced from one sample in a study of blood T cell repertoires in COVID-19. Here immunoSEQ multiplex PCR was the method, and the copy in TCRdb shows in-frame clones only, minus some. Among about 350,000 clones listed, roughly 90% were seen once. Sample: PBMCs or T cells enriched from blood (not recorded which). The receptor source for this set is a woman aged 30 to 39 who had been exposed to COVID-19.

This clone came up once. This chain connects TRBV2 to TRBJ2-1; 10 nucleotides agree with TRBD2. CDR1 SNHLY and CDR2 FYNNEI come from the germline V gene. Germline trimming cut 1 base from V and 5 bases from J; bases unmatched to any gene: 2. The CDR3 contains 15 residues. The CDR3 bases are TGTGCCAGCAGTGAAGGGACTAGCGGAAACAATGAGCAGTTCTTC. It encodes CASSEGTSGNNEQFF.

The V gene is TRBV5-4, the J gene TRBJ2-3; 10 positions match TRBD2. Germline values: CDR1 SGHNT, CDR2 YYREEE (reference sequence). This CDR3 spans 15 amino acids. The ends lost 3 bases at V and 4 bases at J; junction bases unmatched: 5. CDR3 region: CASSSTSGWADTQYF. CDR3 bases: TGTGCCAGCAGCTCGACTAGCGGGTGGGCAGATACGCAGTATTTT. The whole variable domain, remainder taken from reference TRBV5-4 and TRBJ2-3, is ETGVTQSPTHLIKTRGQQVTLRCSSQSGHNTVSWYQQALGQGPQFIFQYYREEENGRGNFPPRFSGLQFPNYSSELNVNALELDDSALYLCASSSTSGWADTQYFGPGTRLTVL.

V is TRBV12-3 or TRBV12-4 and J is TRBJ1-6; D unclear. The V end lost 1 base, the J end lost 9 bases, and 4 bases lay between the germline ends. This CDR3 region has 12 residues. Here the CDR3 DNA reads TGTGCCAGCAGTTTAGACGGTTCACCCCTCCACTTT. It is translated as CASSLDGSPLHF.

CDR3 region: CASIKSAGGPREQYF. CDR3 bases: TGTGCCAGCATTAAATCCGCGGGAGGGCCCCGCGAGCAGTACTTC. This chain connects TRBV27 to TRBJ2-7, with TRBD2 matching 9 bases. Germline V gives CDR1 MNHEY, CDR2 SMNVEV (reference sequence). Unmatched junction bases numbered 13, after V lost 7 bases and J lost 6 bases. The CDR3 length is 15 residues.

The chain links TRBV7-8 to TRBJ2-7; 7 bases align to TRBD1. Germline trimming cut 5 bases from V and 3 bases from J; bases unmatched to any gene: 10. This CDR3 is built from 15 residues. From germline, CDR1 is SGHVS and CDR2 FQNEAQ. The CDR3 sequence: CASSPGQSLYYEQYF. The CDR3 DNA follows: TGTGCCAGCAGCCCGGGACAGAGCCTATACTACGAGCAGTACTTC.

This chain uses TRBV28 with TRBJ1-4; TRBD1 aligns across 7 bases. This CDR3 region has 15 residues. J gave up 4 bases and V 4 bases, and 6 bases lay outside the gene matches. CDR1 is MDHEN and CDR2 is SYDVKM in the germline V gene. CDR3 sequence: CASSSPGQLNEKLFF. In nucleotides, the CDR3 is TGTGCCAGCAGTTCCCCGGGACAGCTTAATGAAAAACTGTTTTTT.

The chain employs TRBV5-8 and TRBJ1-4; weak D call: TRBD1 (5 bases). There are 17 residues in the CDR3. V was shortened by 4 bases and J by 8 bases, with 24 bases between the two germline ends. CDR1 is SGHTS, CDR2 YDEGEE, per germline. The DNA for the CDR3 is TGTGCCAGCAGCCTGACGAGGGACTCGCAGGCGGGAGAAAAACTGTTTTTT. Its translation is CASSLTRDSQAGEKLFF. Variable domain in full (rest from reference TRBV5-8 and TRBJ1-4): EAGVTQSPTHLIKTRGQQATLRCSPISGHTSVYWYQQALGLGLQFLLWYDEGEERNRGNFPPRFSGRQFPNYSSELNVNALELEDSALYLCASSLTRDSQAGEKLFFGSGTQLSVL.

V gene TRBV5-4 combines with J gene TRBJ2-7; D might be TRBD2 (6 bases). Germline CDR1 reads SGHNT; CDR2 reads YYREEE (reference sequence). Trimming cost V 0 bases and J 3 bases, with 13 bases left between them. CDR3 length: 15 amino acids. CDR3 protein: CASSLGGESIYEQYF. CDR3 in DNA: TGTGCCAGCAGCTTGGGGGGGGAGTCCATCTACGAGCAGTACTTC.

The chain recombines TRBV9 with TRBJ1-6, with TRBD1 as a possible D gene (6 bases). CDR1 is SGDLS, CDR2 YYNGEE, per germline. Trimming took 4 bases from V and 7 from J, leaving 21 bases between them. The CDR3 sequence is 17 residues long. CDR3 protein: CASSPYAQQGPNSPLHF. For the CDR3, the DNA is TGTGCCAGCAGCCCATACGCACAACAGGGTCCCAATTCACCCCTCCACTTT.

The CDR3 protein is CASSDDRQPYF. The CDR3 region has the DNA TGCGCCAGCAGCGATGACAGACAACCGTACTTC. The V and J genes are TRBV5-1 and TRBJ2-7; possibly TRBD1 for D (5 bases). The CDR3 has 11 residues. Germline V gives CDR1 SGHRS, CDR2 YFSETQ. The V and J ends lost 4 bases and 12 bases respectively, with 14 bases between them. The full variable domain, completed using reference TRBV5-1 and TRBJ2-7, is KAGVTQTPRYLIKTRGQQVTLSCSPISGHRSVSWYQQTPGQGLQFLFEYFSETQRNKGNFPGRFSGRQFSNSRSEMNVSTLELGDSALYLCASSDDRQPYFGPGTRLTVT.

The J gene is TRBJ2-1, the V gene TRBV19, with D perhaps TRBD2 (5 bases). Germline V CDR1 and CDR2: LNHDA, SQIVND (reference sequence). The CDR3 contains 18 residues. V lost 5 bases, J lost 1 base, and 21 bases lay in between. The CDR3 protein is CASSPHAASPGSYNEQFF. DNA of the CDR3: TGTGCCAGTAGTCCTCATGCAGCTAGCCCTGGATCCTACAATGAGCAGTTCTTC.

The J gene is TRBJ2-1, the V gene TRBV11-1; TRBD2 matches 7 bases. The germline V gene encodes CDR1 SGHAT and CDR2 FQDESV (reference sequence). V was clipped by 3 bases and J by 3 bases; unmatched bases: 5. The CDR3 consists of 15 residues. CDR3 sequence reads: CASSLEAGSYNEQFF. In DNA, the CDR3 is TGTGCCAGCAGCTTGGAAGCGGGAAGCTACAATGAGCAGTTCTTC.

The DNA of the CDR3 is TGTGCCAGCACCACGGGACTAGCAGACGAGCAGTACTTC. Translation gives CASTTGLADEQYF. The J gene is TRBJ2-7, the V gene TRBV6-5; 9 bases match TRBD2. The V gene's germline CDR1 is MNHEY and CDR2 SVGAGI. This CDR3 region has 13 residues. The junction had 6 bases not matched to a gene; V was cut back by 7 bases and J by 5 bases.

This clone came up a few times. The genes are TRBV29-1 and TRBJ2-7, with D tentatively TRBD2 (6 bases). The CDR3 is 15 amino acids. Germline CDR1 is SQVTM and CDR2 is ANQGSEA. V was trimmed by 0 bases and J by 0 bases, leaving 12 bases between them. The CDR3 region has the DNA TGCAGCGTTGAAGATCCCCGGGAGAGCTCCTACGAGCAGTACTTC. Protein product: CSVEDPRESSYEQYF.

The gene calls are TRBV27 and TRBJ2-3; 9 bases map to TRBD2. In germline, CDR1 is MNHEY, CDR2 SMNVEV (reference sequence). This CDR3 is built from 18 residues. V was clipped by 5 bases and J by 0 bases; unmatched bases: 12. The CDR3 sequence: CASSPYRGSGGSTDTQYF. The CDR3 nucleotides are TGTGCCAGCAGTCCGTATAGGGGTAGCGGGGGAAGCACAGATACGCAGTATTTT.

The chain couples TRBV10-3 to TRBJ1-1, with D tentatively TRBD1 (6 bases). CDR1 is ENHRY and CDR2 is SYGVKD in the germline V gene. Between the trimmed V and J ends, which lost 6 bases and 3 bases, there was a span of 17 bases. This CDR3 has 15 amino acids. The chain's CDR3 is CAISVGHSRDTEAFF. DNA for the CDR3: TGTGCCATCAGCGTGGGACACTCAAGGGACACTGAAGCTTTCTTT.

This clone was detected only once. The chain employs TRBV27 and TRBJ2-1; TRBD2 aligns across 11 bases. The CDR3 covers 19 residues. V dropped 6 bases and J dropped 3; count of bases not matched to a gene: 16. The germline CDR1 and CDR2 sequences are MNHEY and SMNVEV (reference sequence). Written as DNA, the CDR3 is TGTGCCAGCAGCGCGACAGGACTGGTTAGCGGGAGGGTCTACAATGAGCAGTTCTTC. Encoded protein: CASSATGLVSGRVYNEQFF.

The chain carries TRBV19 and TRBJ2-7; 10 nucleotides match TRBD2. V shed 5 bases and J 2 bases; nucleotides not matched to a gene: 6. The germline gives CDR1 LNHDA, CDR2 SQIVND (reference sequence). The CDR3 contains 15 residues. The CDR3 reads CASSSAGGPPYEQYF. The CDR3, as DNA: TGTGCCAGTAGTTCAGCGGGAGGGCCCCCCTACGAGCAGTACTTC.

J is TRBJ1-4 and V is TRBV27; TRBD1 agrees at 7 bases. With 4 bases clipped from V and 3 bases from J, the junction kept 2 bases outside the gene matches. From germline, CDR1 is MNHEY and CDR2 SMNVEV (reference sequence). The CDR3 contains 14 residues. CDR3 loop: CASSSTGPNEKLFF. The CDR3 region has the DNA TGTGCCAGCAGTTCGACAGGGCCTAATGAAAAACTGTTTTTT. Full variable domain (missing parts from reference TRBV27 and TRBJ1-4): EAQVTQNPRYLITVTGKKLTVTCSQNMNHEYMSWYRQDPGLGLRQIYYSMNVEVTDKGDVPEGYKVSRKEKRNFPLILESPSPNQTSLYFCASSSTGPNEKLFFGSGTQLSVL.